The next 6 T cell receptor beta chains were all read from a single sample in a study of blood T cell repertoires in COVID-19. Measured with immunoSEQ multiplex PCR; TCRdb has only the in-frame clones, and not every one. This table holds roughly 250,000 clones, 70% to 90% found once. What was sequenced was peripheral blood. These receptors were taken from a woman aged 40 to 50 with acute or convalescent COVID-19.

The chain carries TRBV6-2 or TRBV6-3 and TRBJ2-7, with 7 bases fitting TRBD2. V shed 3 bases, J shed 0 bases, and the junction held 14 bases outside the gene matches. This CDR3 has 18 amino acids. Germline values: CDR1 MNHEY, CDR2 SVGEGT. In DNA form, the CDR3 reads TGTGCCAGCAGTTATGACGGACTAGGTCTGGTTAGCTCCTACGAGCAGTACGTC. Translating it yields CASSYDGLGLVSSYEQYV.

This clone has a single count. The chain combines TRBV5-1 with TRBJ1-2; D gene ambiguous. The CDR3 contains 13 residues. V lost 5 bases, J lost 0 bases, and 8 bases lay in between. From germline, CDR1 is SGHRS and CDR2 YFSETQ. In DNA form, the CDR3 reads TGCGCCAGCAGAGAAGGAGCTAACTATGGCTACACCTTC. The encoded protein is CASREGANYGYTF.

This clone was detected only once. This chain's CDR3 is CASSQVGRTSGNTIYF. CDR3 sequence (DNA): TGCGCCAGCAGCCAAGTCGGCAGGACTTCTGGAAACACCATATATTTT. The V and J genes are TRBV4-1 and TRBJ1-3, with D unclear. This CDR3 has 16 residues. CDR1 MGHRA and CDR2 YSYEKL come from the germline V gene. Trimming cost V 1 base and J 1 base, with 11 bases left between them.

Regarding this clone: The same CDR3 arises from other DNA sequences in this sample as well. The chain joins TRBV9 to TRBJ1-1, with D tentatively TRBD1 (5 bases). This CDR3 has 12 amino acids. CDR1 SGDLS and CDR2 YYNGEE come from the germline V gene. The V end was cut by 3 bases, the J end by 4 bases, with 7 bases between. CDR3 protein: CASSAGSTEAFF. The DNA for the CDR3 is TGTGCCAGCAGCGCAGGGTCCACTGAAGCTTTCTTT.

Only a few counts were recorded for this clone. The CDR3 DNA follows: TGTGCTAGTGGGACCGGGAAGCCCCAGCATTTT. It encodes CASGTGKPQHF. V and J are TRBV12-5 and TRBJ1-5; D unclear. Germline values: CDR1 LGHNT, CDR2 FRNRAP. The CDR3 has 11 residues. The V gene lost 6 bases and the J gene lost 8 bases, with 8 bases spanning the gap.

This clone was recorded only once. The J gene is TRBJ2-5, the V gene TRBV28; 8 bases are a match to TRBD1. CDR1 and CDR2 (germline): MDHEN, SYDVKM. The length of the CDR3 is 14 residues. J gave up 2 bases and V 3 bases, and 2 bases lay outside the gene matches. The CDR3 spells CASSLTGVQETQYF. The CDR3 coding sequence is TGTGCCAGCAGTTTGACAGGGGTGCAAGAGACCCAGTACTTC.